Given below is one T cell receptor (beta chain) in context. The assay was run at survey level. How the authors handled the data: Lowest detectable productive clonotype frequency was 2.59 x 10-5. Repertoires were generated with immunoSEQ multiplex PCR, while TCRdb's copy carries only in-frame clones and drops some. The D gene and trimming were derived from the DNA, and the V and J assignments and clone size from that table. The data show almost 8,500 clones, 89% seen once. This record comes from a study of STAT5B mutations in CD4+ large granular lymphocyte leukemia. Across the whole study: When available, cryopreserved cells underwent CD8+ depletion before CD4+ selection.

The CDR3 covers 15 residues. V lost 5 bases, J lost 2 bases, and 15 bases lay in between. Germline V gene lookup returns CDR1 SGHRS and CDR2 YFSETQ. V is TRBV5-1 and J is TRBJ2-3; D possibly matches TRBD1 or TRBD2 (6 bases each). The TCR comes from an older woman with CD4+ T-cell large granular lymphocyte leukemia. The source material was PBMCs. DNA for the CDR3: TGCGCCAGCAGTGGGGGGCGCCCCTCCACAGATACGCAGTATTTT. This sequence encodes CASSGGRPSTDTQYF.